The next 6 T cell receptor beta chains were all read from a single sample in a study of human T cells and chemical hapten exposure (dated by TCRdb to 2020 to 2022). Sample time point, as interpreted from the label and publication: patch test 2, 6 weeks after DPC sensitization. Taken with the paper, the label for treatment or condition translates to: therapeutic diphenylcyclopropenone sensitization with weekly scalp DPC. Library preparation employed RACE. This sample was sequenced with a NextSeq 500. Clones were called with MiXCR by TCRdb after fastp trimmed the public reads at Q25, and only in-frame beta chains were retained. Rows with a matching CDR3 protein are joined into one entry that keeps the most common DNA and genes. For this sample the table gives some 80,000 distinct CDR3 sequences, of which more than 8.5% were detected only once. The ten largest clonotypes hold roughly 2.5% of the sample.

Sequencing used whole blood, obtained in connection with sensitization to the hapten diphenylcyclopropenone (DPC). These receptors originate from a woman under 40 with alopecia areata. Some clones in this sample may be carry-over from other donors' samples.

This clonotype was recorded at least ten times. This rearrangement joins TRBV6-1 to TRBJ1-2; D perhaps matches TRBD1 (6 bases). Germline CDR1 and CDR2: MNHNS and SASEGT. The CDR3 sequence is 13 residues long. The ends were cut back, 2 bases at V and 10 bases at J, with 14 bases in the middle. The CDR3 protein is CASSETTGGAYTF. CDR3 nucleotide sequence: TGTGCCAGCAGTGAAACGACAGGAGGGGCCTACACCTTC.

This clonotype was counted many times. This chain links TRBV28 with TRBJ2-7, with 7 bases fitting TRBD1. The germline gives CDR1 MDHEN, CDR2 SYDVKM. With V trimmed by 6 bases and J by 4 bases, 3 bases remained unmatched. This CDR3 spans 12 amino acids. This CDR3 is CASRSGGYEQYF. The DNA of the CDR3 is TGTGCCAGCAGATCAGGGGGATACGAGCAGTACTTC.

By share, this clonotype counts as medium-sized (0.01 to 0.1%). The V and J genes are TRBV6-2 or TRBV6-3 and TRBJ1-2, with 9 bases identical to TRBD1. With 3 bases clipped from V and 4 bases from J, the junction kept 9 bases outside the gene matches. The CDR3 covers 16 residues. Germline V gene sequence: CDR1 MNHEY, CDR2 SVGEGT. The CDR3 bases are TGTGCCAGCAGTTATAAGCCGGGACAGGGACGCTATGGCTACACCTTC. The encoded protein is CASSYKPGQGRYGYTF.

In this sample, this clonotype turned up many times. V and J are TRBV7-8 and TRBJ2-3, with 8 bases identical to TRBD2. The germline V gene has CDR1 SGHVS and CDR2 FQNEAQ. With V trimmed by 3 bases and J by 2 bases, 16 bases remained unmatched. This CDR3 has 19 amino acids. The CDR3 DNA is TGTGCCAGCAGCTTCCTGACCCCTAGCGGGCTTACGCCCACAGATACGCAGTATTTT. Protein sequence: CASSFLTPSGLTPTDTQYF. Together with reference TRBV7-8 and TRBJ2-3, the CDR3 gives the full variable domain: GAGVSQSPRYKVAKRGQDVALRCDPISGHVSLFWYQQALGQGPEFLTYFQNEAQLDKSGLPSDRFFAERPEGSVSTLKIQRTQQEDSAVYLCASSFLTPSGLTPTDTQYFGPGTRLTVL.

The chain joins TRBV7-9 to TRBJ1-3; D not certain. The V gene's germline CDR1 is SEHNR and CDR2 FQNEAQ (reference sequence). V was trimmed by 1 base and J by 3 bases, leaving 4 bases between them. This CDR3 region has 13 residues. The CDR3 sequence: CASSLEVGNTIYF. In DNA, the CDR3 is TGTGCCAGCAGCTTAGAAGTTGGAAACACCATATATTTT.

The rearrangement links TRBV10-3 to TRBJ2-3; D is possibly TRBD2 (6 bases). The CDR3 loop spans 15 amino acids. Germline lookup yields CDR1 ENHRY and CDR2 SYGVKD. V dropped 4 bases and J dropped 5 bases, with 16 bases sitting between them. CDR3 bases: TGTGCCATCAGTGTTCTAGCGAGTAGTGGAGATACGCAGTATTTT. Translation: CAISVLASSGDTQYF.